The 7 T cell receptor beta chains below come from one sample, sequenced in a study of blood T cell repertoires in COVID-19. Clones were read by immunoSEQ multiplex PCR, and TCRdb kept only the in-frame ones, dropping some. The top ten hold 15% to 20% of the sample, which has under 250,000 clones, roughly 90% seen once. Sequenced material: peripheral blood. These receptors all come from a man aged 50-60 years with COVID-19, enrolled during active disease.

This clone was seen just once. The chain links TRBV27 to TRBJ2-2; 8 bases match TRBD1. The J segment lost 0 bases and the V segment lost 3 bases, leaving 3 bases of the junction unmatched. The CDR3 contains 16 residues. From germline, CDR1 is MNHEY and CDR2 SMNVEV (reference sequence). The CDR3, as DNA: TGTGCCAGCAGTTTTGGGGACAGGACGAACACCGGGGAGCTGTTTTTT. Translated: CASSFGDRTNTGELFF.

This sequence joins TRBV27 and TRBJ1-5; 7 bases match TRBD1. The CDR3 is made up of 11 amino acids. The V and J ends lost 9 bases and 7 bases, in that order; junction bases with no gene match: 3. Germline V gene data show CDR1 as MNHEY and CDR2 as SMNVEV (reference sequence). The CDR3 loop is CARGTAQPQHF. For the CDR3, the DNA is TGTGCCAGGGGGACAGCGCAGCCCCAGCATTTT.

The chain recombines TRBV7-2 with TRBJ2-1; D call uncertain. This CDR3 has 13 amino acids. V was trimmed by 1 base and J by 7 bases, leaving 8 bases between them. The germline V gene has CDR1 SGHTA and CDR2 FQGNSA. CDR3 protein: CASSLGLWNEQFF. CDR3 nucleotide sequence: TGTGCCAGCAGCTTAGGACTCTGGAATGAGCAGTTCTTC.

This clone was observed a few times. The chain has TRBV7-9 and TRBJ2-7, with TRBD2 matching over 10 bases. CDR1 SEHNR and CDR2 FQNEAQ come from the germline V gene (reference sequence). The length of the CDR3 is 13 residues. Trimming cost V 6 bases and J 6 bases; bases outside gene matches: 5. The CDR3 spells CASSASGSSEQYF. The CDR3 coding sequence is TGTGCCAGCAGTGCTAGCGGGAGTAGCGAGCAGTACTTC.

This chain links TRBV19 with TRBJ2-6; no clear D. This CDR3 is 15 amino acids long. Germline CDR1 and CDR2: LNHDA and SQIVND (reference sequence). The ends were cut back, 6 bases at V and 0 bases at J, with 9 bases in the middle. Here the CDR3 DNA reads TGTGCCAGTAGACCGAGTAGCTCTGGGGCCAACGTCCTGACTTTC. Translated, it gives CASRPSSSGANVLTF.

This rearrangement joins TRBV6-2 or TRBV6-3 to TRBJ2-2; 10 bases agree with TRBD2. J was trimmed by 1 base and V by 2 bases; bases with no gene match: 10. CDR3 length: 19 residues. The germline V gene encodes CDR1 MNHEY and CDR2 SVGEGT. The CDR3 spells CASSYQGASGGVNTGELFF. CDR3 DNA: TGTGCCAGCAGTTACCAGGGAGCTAGCGGGGGAGTGAACACCGGGGAGCTGTTTTTT.

The rearrangement links TRBV7-9 to TRBJ2-7; TRBD2 agrees at 7 bases. This CDR3 has 14 amino acids. The V gene end was trimmed by 1 base and the J gene end by 3 bases; junction bases not matched to a gene: 3. CDR1 is SEHNR and CDR2 is FQNEAQ in the germline V gene (reference sequence). CDR3 nucleotide sequence: TGTGCCAGCAGCTTAGGTGGCGGGAGCTACGAGCAGTACTTC. Encoded protein: CASSLGGGSYEQYF.